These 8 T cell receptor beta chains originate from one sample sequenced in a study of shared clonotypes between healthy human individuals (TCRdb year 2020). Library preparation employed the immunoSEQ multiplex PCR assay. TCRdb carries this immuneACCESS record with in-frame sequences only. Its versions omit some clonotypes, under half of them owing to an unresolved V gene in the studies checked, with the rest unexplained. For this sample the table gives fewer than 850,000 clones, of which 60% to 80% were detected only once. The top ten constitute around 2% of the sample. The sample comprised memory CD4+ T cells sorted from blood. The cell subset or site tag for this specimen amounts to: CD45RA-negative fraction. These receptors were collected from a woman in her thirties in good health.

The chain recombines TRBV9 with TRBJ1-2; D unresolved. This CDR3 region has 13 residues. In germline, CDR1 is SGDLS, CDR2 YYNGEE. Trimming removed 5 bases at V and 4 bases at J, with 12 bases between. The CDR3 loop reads CASRNSNPYGYTF. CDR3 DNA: TGTGCCAGCAGAAACAGCAACCCCTATGGCTACACCTTC.

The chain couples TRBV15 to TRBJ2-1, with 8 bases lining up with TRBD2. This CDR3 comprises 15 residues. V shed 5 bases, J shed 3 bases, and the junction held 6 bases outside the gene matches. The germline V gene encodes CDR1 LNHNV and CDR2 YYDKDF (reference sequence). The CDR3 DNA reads TGTGCCACCAGCGGACGACTAGCGAACTACAATGAGCAGTTCTTC. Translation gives CATSGRLANYNEQFF.

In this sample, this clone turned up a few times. Here the CDR3 reads CASSKDTGLVRGNIQYF. CDR3 DNA: TGCGCCAGCAGCAAGGACACGGGGTTAGTTCGGGGAAACATTCAGTACTTC. The chain joins TRBV5-1 to TRBJ2-4; D may correspond to TRBD1 or TRBD2 (5 bases each). This CDR3 spans 17 amino acids. V gave up 4 bases and J gave up 6 bases, with 23 bases separating them. Germline-derived CDR1 and CDR2 are SGHRS and YFSETQ.

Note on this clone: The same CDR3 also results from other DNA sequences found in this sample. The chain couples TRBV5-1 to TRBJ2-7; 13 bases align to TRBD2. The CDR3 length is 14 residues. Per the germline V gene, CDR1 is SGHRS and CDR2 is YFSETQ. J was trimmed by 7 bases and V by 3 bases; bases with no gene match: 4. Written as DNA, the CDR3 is TGCGCCAGCAGCTCTGGGACTAGCGGGATTGAGCAGTACTTC. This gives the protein CASSSGTSGIEQYF.

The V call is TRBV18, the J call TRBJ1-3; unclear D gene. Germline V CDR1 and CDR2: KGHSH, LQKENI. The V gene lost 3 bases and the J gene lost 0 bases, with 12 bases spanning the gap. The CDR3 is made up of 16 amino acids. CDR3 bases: TGTGCCAGCTCACCGGCGTTGCCTAGCTCTGGAAACACCATATATTTT. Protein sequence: CASSPALPSSGNTIYF.

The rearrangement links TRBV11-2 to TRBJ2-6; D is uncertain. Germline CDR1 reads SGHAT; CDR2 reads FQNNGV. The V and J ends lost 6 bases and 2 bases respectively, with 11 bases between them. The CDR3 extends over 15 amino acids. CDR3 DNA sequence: TGTGCCAGCAGATCCGGGTTTCCTGGGGCCAACGTCCTGACTTTC. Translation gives CASRSGFPGANVLTF.

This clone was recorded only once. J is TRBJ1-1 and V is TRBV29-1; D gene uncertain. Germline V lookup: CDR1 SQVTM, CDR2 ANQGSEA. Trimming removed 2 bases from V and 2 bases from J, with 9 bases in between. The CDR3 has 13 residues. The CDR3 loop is CSVESQYNTEAFF. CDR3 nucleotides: TGCAGCGTTGAAAGCCAGTACAACACTGAAGCTTTCTTT.

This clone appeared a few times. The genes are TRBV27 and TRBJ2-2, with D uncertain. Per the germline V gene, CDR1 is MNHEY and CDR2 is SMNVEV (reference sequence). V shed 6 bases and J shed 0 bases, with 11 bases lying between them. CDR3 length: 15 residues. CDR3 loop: CASRTHSTNTGELFF. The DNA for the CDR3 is TGTGCCAGCAGGACCCACAGCACGAACACCGGGGAGCTGTTTTTT.